Shown below are 20 T cell receptor beta chains from a single sample sequenced in a study of cytomegalovirus exposure and HLA in healthy donors. The PCR used 60 Vbeta and 13 Jbeta primers. TCRdb's table, derived via immunoSEQ multiplex PCR, lists solely in-frame clones and lacks some. The data hold 150,000 to 200,000 clones, with 70% to 85% observed a single time. The sample comprised PBMCs. The receptors stem from a middle-aged man in good health and CMV-seronegative.

This rearrangement joins TRBV6-5 to TRBJ1-6; a weak D match, TRBD1 (5 bases). V shed 6 bases and J shed 6 bases, with 9 bases lying between them. CDR1 is MNHEY and CDR2 is SVGAGI in the germline V gene. The CDR3 covers 13 residues. CDR3 sequence: CASRGLANSPLHF. Written as DNA, the CDR3 is TGTGCCAGCAGGGGGCTTGCTAATTCACCCCTCCACTTT.

This rearrangement joins TRBV9 to TRBJ1-2; D is unresolved. V was trimmed by 3 bases and J by 2 bases, leaving 2 bases between them. From germline, CDR1 is SGDLS and CDR2 YYNGEE. CDR3 length: 11 residues. The CDR3 DNA reads TGTGCCAGCAGCGCGAACTATGGCTACACCTTC. Translating gives CASSANYGYTF.

The V call is TRBV7-8, the J call TRBJ1-1; no reliable D call. CDR1 and CDR2 from the germline V gene are SGHVS and FQNEAQ. V was pared by 3 bases and J by 0 bases, with 17 bases between. The CDR3 has 17 amino acids. CDR3 in amino acids: CASSFWVRGSMNTEAFF. The CDR3 DNA is TGTGCCAGCAGCTTCTGGGTACGAGGATCCATGAACACTGAAGCTTTCTTT.

V usage is TRBV10-1 and J usage is TRBJ2-7; TRBD1 matches 8 bases. CDR3 length: 16 amino acids. Germline loops: CDR1 WNHNN, CDR2 SYGVQD (reference sequence). V lost 5 bases, J lost 3 bases, and 12 bases stayed unmatched. Written as DNA, the CDR3 is TGCGCCAGCAGTTTAATACGACAGGGGACCCACTACGAGCAGTACTTC. The encoded protein is CASSLIRQGTHYEQYF.

This clone was counted only a few times. The chain combines TRBV30 with TRBJ1-6; 8 positions agree with TRBD1. J lost 7 bases, V lost 2 bases, and 7 bases had no gene match. The CDR3 extends over 15 amino acids. Germline V gene data show CDR1 as GTSNPN and CDR2 as SVGIG (reference sequence). The CDR3 reads CAWSFTGGWNSPLHF. The CDR3 bases are TGTGCCTGGAGTTTTACAGGGGGTTGGAATTCACCCCTCCACTTT.

The genes are TRBV9 and TRBJ2-1, with 7 nucleotides matching TRBD2. Per germline, CDR1 SGDLS and CDR2 YYNGEE. After removal of 2 bases from V and 8 bases from J, the junction contained 10 bases not matched to a gene. The CDR3 is 15 amino acids. The chain's CDR3 is CASSVGWGGVHEQFF. The CDR3, as DNA: TGTGCCAGCAGCGTTGGATGGGGGGGAGTACATGAGCAGTTCTTC.

The chain employs TRBV30 and TRBJ2-4; D unclear. CDR3 length: 11 amino acids. The V end lost 0 bases, the J end lost 7 bases, and 4 bases lay between the germline ends. Germline V gene data show CDR1 as GTSNPN and CDR2 as SVGIG (reference sequence). This chain's CDR3 is CAWSVQNIQYF. CDR3 sequence (DNA): TGTGCCTGGAGTGTCCAGAACATTCAGTACTTC. Variable domain in full (rest from reference TRBV30 and TRBJ2-4): SQTIHQWPATLVQPVGSPLSLECTVEGTSNPNLYWYRQAAGRGLQLLFYSVGIGQISSEVPQNLSASRPQDRQFILSSKKLLLSDSGFYLCAWSVQNIQYFGAGTRLSVL.

This clone was recorded a few times. The J gene is TRBJ2-5, the V gene TRBV5-1; D unresolved. The V and J ends lost 0 bases and 2 bases respectively, with 8 bases between them. CDR3 length: 14 amino acids. Germline assignment: CDR1 SGHRS and CDR2 YFSETQ. The chain's CDR3 is CASSLAGSQETQYF. As DNA, the CDR3 is TGCGCCAGCAGCTTGGCCGGGTCTCAAGAGACCCAGTACTTC.

The chain is built from TRBV9 and TRBJ2-4; 14 bases are shared with TRBD2. The V segment lost 0 bases and the J segment 1 base; nucleotides outside the gene matches: 6. The CDR3 covers 19 residues. Germline loops: CDR1 SGDLS, CDR2 YYNGEE. CDR3 coding DNA: TGTGCCAGCAGCGTAGATGATCGGACTAGCGGGGGGGCCAAAAACATTCAGTACTTC. Its translation is CASSVDDRTSGGAKNIQYF.

The chain couples TRBV9 to TRBJ2-2, with 8 bases matching TRBD1. The CDR3 contains 16 residues. In germline, CDR1 is SGDLS, CDR2 YYNGEE. The V segment lost 2 bases and the J segment 5 bases; nucleotides outside the gene matches: 8. The CDR3 loop is CASSVSGTGRTGELFF. In nucleotides, the CDR3 is TGTGCCAGCAGCGTCTCCGGGACAGGTAGAACCGGGGAGCTGTTTTTT. Full variable domain (missing parts from reference TRBV9 and TRBJ2-2): DSGVTQTPKHLITATGQRVTLRCSPRSGDLSVYWYQQSLDQGLQFLIQYYNGEERAKGNILERFSAQQFPDLHSELNLSSLELGDSALYFCASSVSGTGRTGELFFGEGSRLTVL.

This chain links TRBV5-1 with TRBJ2-3; possible D gene TRBD1, 6 bases. The V and J ends lost 2 bases and 4 bases respectively, with 17 bases between them. Per germline, CDR1 SGHRS and CDR2 YFSETQ. The CDR3 is made up of 16 amino acids. The DNA of the CDR3 is TGCGCCAGCAGCTTACAGGGACGGCTAGGGGCAGATACGCAGTATTTT. Translation gives CASSLQGRLGADTQYF.

The table lists this clone with a count of one. The V gene is TRBV6-5, the J gene TRBJ2-5; 13 bases fit TRBD2. This CDR3 has 16 amino acids. The V and J ends lost 0 bases and 4 bases, in that order; junction bases with no gene match: 2. CDR1 is MNHEY and CDR2 is SVGAGI in the germline V gene. This chain's CDR3 is CASSYSTSGGRETQYF. DNA for the CDR3: TGTGCCAGCAGTTACTCGACTAGCGGGGGGAGAGAGACCCAGTACTTC.

The chain has TRBV7-9 and TRBJ1-4, with 8 bases aligning to TRBD1. With V trimmed by 5 bases and J by 8 bases, 10 bases remained unmatched. The CDR3 is made up of 15 amino acids. Germline V gene sequence: CDR1 SEHNR, CDR2 FQNEAQ (reference sequence). The CDR3 region is CASSQGARGDEKLFF. CDR3 in DNA: TGTGCCAGCAGCCAGGGGGCCAGGGGCGACGAAAAACTGTTTTTT.

This clone was observed once. This chain links TRBV6-5 with TRBJ1-1, with D unresolved. Trimming shortened V by 3 bases and J by 4 bases, and 9 bases separated the two germline ends. CDR1 is MNHEY, CDR2 SVGAGI, per germline. This CDR3 has 13 amino acids. CDR3 protein: CASSYGLLTEAFF. The DNA for the CDR3 is TGTGCCAGCAGTTATGGCCTGCTCACTGAAGCTTTCTTT.

Only one count was recorded for this clone. The rearrangement joins TRBV10-3 to TRBJ1-3, with TRBD1 matching over 12 bases. The CDR3 length is 15 residues. CDR1 and CDR2 from the germline V gene are ENHRY and SYGVKD. Unmatched junction bases numbered 2, after V lost 6 bases and J lost 2 bases. CDR3 in amino acids: CAIRGDRGPGNTIYF. Written as DNA, the CDR3 is TGTGCCATCAGGGGGGACAGGGGGCCTGGAAACACCATATATTTT.

The genes are TRBV6-5 and TRBJ2-7; perhaps TRBD2 as D (5 bases). Germline-derived CDR1 and CDR2 are MNHEY and SVGAGI. The CDR3 runs 13 residues. With 5 bases removed from V and 4 bases from J, the gap between germline ends came to 12 bases. CDR3: CASSEVSGYEQYF. The CDR3 DNA reads as TGTGCCAGCAGTGAAGTGTCGGGATACGAGCAGTACTTC.

The rearrangement uses TRBV4-3 and TRBJ2-2; D possibly corresponds to TRBD1 (6 bases). The CDR3 spans 14 residues. The V gene's germline CDR1 is LGHNA and CDR2 YSLEER. Between the trimmed V and J ends, which lost 3 bases and 7 bases, there was a span of 12 bases. The CDR3 coding sequence is TGCGCCAGCAGCCAGAACCGGGACATCGGGGAGCTGTTTTTT. Its translation: CASSQNRDIGELFF.

This clone has a single count. V and J are TRBV9 and TRBJ2-3; 9 bases fit TRBD2. Germline V gene sequence: CDR1 SGDLS, CDR2 YYNGEE. V trimming: 0 bases; J trimming: 2 bases; junction bases outside the gene matches: 4. This CDR3 spans 16 amino acids. DNA for the CDR3: TGTGCCAGCAGCGTAGCTCCTAGCGGGGCCACAGATACGCAGTATTTT. This translates into CASSVAPSGATDTQYF.

The chain joins TRBV2 to TRBJ1-4; D is undetermined. There are 14 residues in the CDR3. V was shortened by 5 bases and J by 3 bases, with 10 bases between the two germline ends. Looked up from germline, CDR1 is SNHLY and CDR2 is FYNNEI. CDR3: CASSLQNPNEKLFF. In DNA, the CDR3 is TGTGCCAGCAGTCTACAGAACCCTAATGAAAAACTGTTTTTT.

This chain joins TRBV29-1 and TRBJ2-7; D gene ambiguous. Between the trimmed V and J ends, which lost 4 bases and 3 bases, there was a span of 7 bases. This CDR3 region has 11 residues. The germline CDR1 and CDR2 sequences are SQVTM and ANQGSEA. The DNA of the CDR3 is TGCAGCGTTGTGGGCTACTACGAGCAGTACTTC. Its protein product is CSVVGYYEQYF.